Presented here are 8 T cell receptor beta chains from one specimen sequenced in a study of cytomegalovirus exposure and HLA in healthy donors. 13 Jbeta primers and 60 Vbeta primers were used for the PCR. Data came from immunoSEQ multiplex PCR; TCRdb stores just in-frame clones and leaves some out. The sample records tens of thousands of clones, 81% being singletons. The sequencing input was PBMCs. The receptors were sampled from a woman in her twenties or thirties in good health and CMV-seronegative.

The rearrangement joins TRBV21-1 to TRBJ2-7; the D call TRBD2 from the table was never checked on the DNA. TRBV21-1 is given as a pseudogene. The CDR3 loop spans 12 amino acids. In DNA form, the CDR3 reads TGTGCCAGCAGCAAACTCTTCTACGAGCAGTACTTC. Translated, it gives CASSKLFYEQYF.

J is TRBJ1-2 and V is TRBV6-1; 8 bases map to TRBD1. The CDR3 runs 13 residues. V was pared by 6 bases and J by 7 bases, with 7 bases of the junction left unmatched. Germline V gene lookup returns CDR1 MNHNS and CDR2 SASEGT. The CDR3 protein is CASSSDRGSGYTF. The CDR3 DNA follows: TGTGCCAGCAGCTCCGACAGGGGTTCTGGCTACACCTTC.

V usage is TRBV15 and J usage is TRBJ1-5; D is possibly TRBD1 (6 bases). CDR3 length: 16 amino acids. V shed 3 bases and J shed 4 bases, with 16 bases lying between them. Germline CDR1 LNHNV, CDR2 YYDKDF (reference sequence). CDR3 sequence reads: CATSSLTGRENQPQHF. CDR3 nucleotide sequence: TGTGCCACCAGCAGCCTAACAGGGAGGGAGAATCAGCCCCAGCATTTT.

This clone has a handful of counts. The chain employs TRBV7-2 and TRBJ2-7; the match to TRBD2 covers 9 bases. V lost 6 bases to trimming and J lost 3 bases; unmatched junction nucleotides: 9. The CDR3 has 15 residues. The germline gives CDR1 SGHTA, CDR2 FQGNSA. CDR3 residues: CASSSGSSPNYEQYF. Here the CDR3 DNA reads TGTGCCAGCAGTAGCGGGAGTAGCCCCAACTACGAGCAGTACTTC.

The CDR3 region is CASSLGETGVETQYF. CDR3 DNA sequence: TGTGCCAGCAGCTTAGGCGAGACGGGGGTGGAGACCCAGTACTTC. The chain employs TRBV7-2 and TRBJ2-5; D may be TRBD2 (6 bases). The CDR3 extends over 15 amino acids. Germline loops: CDR1 SGHTA, CDR2 FQGNSA. Trimming took 1 base from V and 5 from J, leaving 14 bases between them.

The chain uses TRBV19 and TRBJ2-7; 10 bases map to TRBD2. Germline-derived CDR1 and CDR2 are LNHDA and SQIVND (reference sequence). The CDR3 sequence is 20 residues long. J was trimmed by 3 bases and V by 6 bases; bases with no gene match: 23. The DNA for the CDR3 is TGTGCCAGTAGGATATCGACAGGAAAATGGACTAGCGGAACCCTCTACGAGCAGTACTTC. It specifies CASRISTGKWTSGTLYEQYF.

This sequence joins TRBV11-2 and TRBJ2-3; 9 bases are shared with TRBD2. CDR3 length: 16 amino acids. The ends lost 2 bases at V and 6 bases at J; junction bases unmatched: 9. Germline V gene data show CDR1 as SGHAT and CDR2 as FQNNGV. In DNA form, the CDR3 reads TGTGCCAGCAGCTTAAGTCTGGCGGGAGGGCTCGATACGCAGTATTTT. This gives the protein CASSLSLAGGLDTQYF.

The chain combines TRBV12-5 with TRBJ2-1; weak D call: TRBD2 (6 bases). This CDR3 comprises 12 residues. The V end was cut by 6 bases, the J end by 6 bases, with 9 bases between. CDR1 is LGHNT, CDR2 FRNRAP, per germline. The CDR3 spells CASGRDSNEQFF. The CDR3 DNA is TGTGCTAGTGGCCGGGACTCCAATGAGCAGTTCTTC. The full variable domain, rest sourced from reference TRBV12-5 and TRBJ2-1, is DARVTQTPRHKVTEMGQEVTMRCQPILGHNTVFWYRQTMMQGLELLAYFRNRAPLDDSGMPKDRFSAEMPDATLATLKIQPSEPRDSAVYFCASGRDSNEQFFGPGTRLTVL.